These T cell receptor beta chains were read from a single sample in a study of cytomegalovirus exposure and HLA in healthy donors. Produced via immunoSEQ multiplex PCR; TCRdb's table is partial and in-frame only. This table holds 150,000 to 200,000 clones, 68% found once. Sequences were obtained from PBMCs. The receptor source for this set is a man aged 50 to 59 in good health and CMV-seronegative. The CDR3 runs from the conserved cysteine through the conserved F or W. Each record gives: V gene, clone size, D gene, J gene, CDR3 protein, CDR3 DNA. The D gene is left open where the match is weak. Clone sizes are given selectively: once, few, many, or a class where the clone is expanded.

V gene: TRBV7-3
clone size: .
D gene: .
J gene: TRBJ2-2
CDR3 protein: CASSLTPAETGELFF
CDR3 DNA: TGTGCCAGCAGCTTAACGCCGGCGGAGACCGGGGAGCTGTTTTTT

V gene: TRBV11-2
clone size: .
D gene: TRBD1
J gene: TRBJ1-6
CDR3 protein: CASSSGGGYSPLHF
CDR3 DNA: TGTGCCAGCAGCTCAGGGGGCGGATACTCACCCCTCCACTTT

V gene: TRBV9
clone size: .
D gene: .
J gene: TRBJ1-2
CDR3 protein: CASSVARGDGGYTF
CDR3 DNA: TGTGCCAGCAGCGTAGCTCGGGGGGACGGGGGCTACACCTTC

V gene: TRBV27
clone size: few
D gene: .
J gene: TRBJ2-6
CDR3 protein: CASSPGVWWGANVLTF
CDR3 DNA: TGTGCCAGCAGCCCCGGGGTCTGGTGGGGGGCCAACGTCCTGACTTTC

V gene: TRBV11-2
clone size: .
D gene: TRBD1
J gene: TRBJ1-2
CDR3 protein: CASSLGPGQSYGYTF
CDR3 DNA: TGTGCCAGCAGCTTAGGACCGGGACAGAGTTATGGCTACACCTTC

V gene: TRBV7-9
clone size: few
D gene: TRBD1
J gene: TRBJ1-1
CDR3 protein: CASSDPPGQGLGTEAFF
CDR3 DNA: TGTGCCAGCAGCGACCCCCCGGGACAGGGGTTAGGCACTGAAGCTTTCTTT

V gene: TRBV28
clone size: .
D gene: .
J gene: TRBJ1-1
CDR3 protein: CASSSRGRRTEAFF
CDR3 DNA: TGTGCCAGCAGTTCGCGGGGCCGAAGGACTGAAGCTTTCTTT

V gene: TRBV6-1
clone size: .
D gene: TRBD1
J gene: TRBJ2-5
CDR3 protein: CASSALDRGRETQYF
CDR3 DNA: TGTGCCAGCAGTGCCCTGGACAGGGGGCGGGAGACCCAGTACTTC

V gene: TRBV19
clone size: .
D gene: TRBD1
J gene: TRBJ1-2
CDR3 protein: CASSATGGGLYGYTF
CDR3 DNA: TGTGCCAGTAGTGCCACAGGGGGAGGGCTCTATGGCTACACCTTC

V gene: TRBV18
clone size: .
D gene: TRBD1
J gene: TRBJ2-3
CDR3 protein: CASSPGTGVADTQYF
CDR3 DNA: TGTGCCAGCTCACCAGGGACAGGGGTTGCAGATACGCAGTATTTT

V gene: TRBV5-4
clone size: .
D gene: .
J gene: TRBJ1-5
CDR3 protein: CASSLGGRSRNQPQHF
CDR3 DNA: TGTGCCAGCAGCTTGGGGGGCAGGTCGCGCAATCAGCCCCAGCATTTT

V gene: TRBV28
clone size: .
D gene: TRBD1
J gene: TRBJ1-5
CDR3 protein: CASSLWGDIQGSNQPQHF
CDR3 DNA: TGTGCCAGCAGTTTATGGGGGGATATACAGGGGTCCAATCAGCCCCAGCATTTT

V gene: TRBV10-1
clone size: few
D gene: TRBD2
J gene: TRBJ2-5
CDR3 protein: CASSEASGGQETQYF
CDR3 DNA: TGCGCCAGCAGTGAAGCTAGCGGGGGTCAAGAGACCCAGTACTTC

V gene: TRBV6-5
clone size: few
D gene: .
J gene: TRBJ1-5
CDR3 protein: CASRQYGNQPQHF
CDR3 DNA: TGTGCCAGCAGACAGTACGGTAATCAGCCCCAGCATTTT

V gene: TRBV5-5
clone size: .
D gene: TRBD2
J gene: TRBJ2-5
CDR3 protein: CASSFRTSGVQTQYF
CDR3 DNA: TGTGCCAGCAGCTTTCGGACTAGCGGGGTCCAGACCCAGTACTTC

V gene: TRBV5-1
clone size: .
D gene: .
J gene: TRBJ1-1
CDR3 protein: CASSLGGRGVTEAFF
CDR3 DNA: TGCGCCAGCAGCTTGGGGGGCCGAGGAGTCACTGAAGCTTTCTTT

V gene: TRBV12-5
clone size: few
D gene: .
J gene: TRBJ1-1
CDR3 protein: CASGTGGRQYTEAFF
CDR3 DNA: TGTGCTAGTGGAACCGGTGGCAGGCAATACACTGAAGCTTTCTTT

V gene: TRBV6-1
clone size: .
D gene: TRBD1
J gene: TRBJ1-5
CDR3 protein: CASRDRADTQHF
CDR3 DNA: TGTGCCAGCAGAGACAGGGCTGATACACAGCATTTT

V gene: TRBV6-1
clone size: few
D gene: TRBD1
J gene: TRBJ1-5
CDR3 protein: CASRPPGQRNQPQHF
CDR3 DNA: TGTGCCAGCAGACCACCGGGACAGAGAAATCAGCCCCAGCATTTT

V gene: TRBV27
clone size: .
D gene: TRBD2
J gene: TRBJ2-1
CDR3 protein: CASSLSPASGYNEQFF
CDR3 DNA: TGTGCCAGCAGTTTATCGCCGGCTAGCGGCTACAATGAGCAGTTCTTC

V gene: TRBV2
clone size: once
D gene: TRBD2
J gene: TRBJ2-1
CDR3 protein: CASSEGSGGAGHEQFF
CDR3 DNA: TGTGCCAGCAGTGAGGGGAGCGGGGGGGCCGGTCATGAGCAGTTCTTC

V gene: TRBV18
clone size: .
D gene: .
J gene: TRBJ2-3
CDR3 protein: CASSKMTQRTDTQYF
CDR3 DNA: TGTGCCAGCTCAAAAATGACTCAGCGCACAGATACGCAGTATTTT

V gene: TRBV5-4
clone size: .
D gene: .
J gene: TRBJ1-1
CDR3 protein: CASSLVAGDTEAFF
CDR3 DNA: TGTGCCAGCAGCTTGGTGGCAGGGGACACTGAAGCTTTCTTT

V gene: TRBV6-6
clone size: .
D gene: .
J gene: TRBJ2-7
CDR3 protein: CASSYPTFGVYEQYF
CDR3 DNA: TGTGCCAGCAGTTACCCCACGTTCGGGGTCTACGAGCAGTACTTC

V gene: TRBV9
clone size: .
D gene: .
J gene: TRBJ1-6
CDR3 protein: CASSVLSLRGPSPLHF
CDR3 DNA: TGTGCCAGCAGCGTACTATCACTCAGGGGACCCTCACCCCTCCACTTT

V gene: TRBV7-2
clone size: .
D gene: .
J gene: TRBJ2-7
CDR3 protein: CASSTTTRLFHEQYF
CDR3 DNA: TGTGCCAGCAGCACGACAACAAGGTTGTTCCACGAGCAGTACTTC

V gene: TRBV7-9
clone size: medium-sized
D gene: .
J gene: TRBJ1-1
CDR3 protein: CASSADINTEAFF
CDR3 DNA: TGTGCCAGCAGCGCGGACATCAACACTGAAGCTTTCTTT

V gene: TRBV19
clone size: .
D gene: .
J gene: TRBJ1-2
CDR3 protein: CASRVNYGYTF
CDR3 DNA: TGTGCCTCAAGAGTTAACTATGGCTACACCTTC

V gene: TRBV11-2
clone size: once
D gene: .
J gene: TRBJ1-1
CDR3 protein: CASSLVALGMTEAFF
CDR3 DNA: TGTGCCAGCAGCTTAGTTGCCCTCGGGATGACTGAAGCTTTCTTT

V gene: TRBV19
clone size: .
D gene: .
J gene: TRBJ1-5
CDR3 protein: CASRDSSNQPQHF
CDR3 DNA: TGTGCCAGTAGGGACAGTTCGAATCAGCCCCAGCATTTT

V gene: TRBV19
clone size: .
D gene: TRBD1
J gene: TRBJ1-1
CDR3 protein: CASSPGQANTEAFF
CDR3 DNA: TGTGCCAGTAGCCCGGGACAGGCGAACACTGAAGCTTTCTTT

V gene: TRBV5-1
clone size: .
D gene: .
J gene: TRBJ1-3
CDR3 protein: CASSPRSYRSGNTIYF
CDR3 DNA: TGCGCCAGCAGCCCCCGTAGTTACCGCTCTGGAAACACCATATATTTT

V gene: TRBV5-1
clone size: .
D gene: .
J gene: TRBJ2-3
CDR3 protein: CASSLGSGVDTQYF
CDR3 DNA: TGCGCCAGCAGCTTGGGCTCAGGGGTAGATACGCAGTATTTT

V gene: TRBV18
clone size: .
D gene: .
J gene: TRBJ2-1
CDR3 protein: CASSRTGAGTYNEQFF
CDR3 DNA: TGTGCCAGCTCACGTACCGGTGCAGGTACCTACAATGAGCAGTTCTTC

V gene: TRBV10-1
clone size: .
D gene: .
J gene: TRBJ2-7
CDR3 protein: CASSPAGAGRHEQYF
CDR3 DNA: TGCGCCAGCAGTCCTGCCGGGGCGGGGCGGCACGAGCAGTACTTC

V gene: TRBV19
clone size: .
D gene: TRBD1
J gene: TRBJ1-1
CDR3 protein: CASSIWGAGGVDTEAFF
CDR3 DNA: TGTGCCAGTAGTATTTGGGGGGCAGGGGGCGTCGACACTGAAGCTTTCTTT

V gene: TRBV7-2
clone size: .
D gene: TRBD1
J gene: TRBJ1-4
CDR3 protein: CASSLAGTGRNEKLFF
CDR3 DNA: TGTGCCAGCAGCTTAGCCGGGACAGGGAGGAATGAAAAACTGTTTTTT

V gene: TRBV7-9
clone size: .
D gene: .
J gene: TRBJ1-1
CDR3 protein: CASSSSGGTEAFF
CDR3 DNA: TGTGCCAGCAGCTCCTCGGGGGGCACTGAAGCTTTCTTT

V gene: TRBV2
clone size: .
D gene: TRBD1
J gene: TRBJ2-7
CDR3 protein: CANGQGASYEQYF
CDR3 DNA: TGTGCCAACGGACAGGGGGCATCCTACGAGCAGTACTTC

V gene: TRBV7-9
clone size: .
D gene: .
J gene: TRBJ1-1
CDR3 protein: CASRLQGEAFF
CDR3 DNA: TGTGCCAGCAGGTTACAGGGTGAAGCTTTCTTT

V gene: TRBV5-4
clone size: .
D gene: TRBD2
J gene: TRBJ2-3
CDR3 protein: CASSPFALAGNTDTQYF
CDR3 DNA: TGTGCCAGCAGCCCTTTCGCGCTAGCGGGCAACACAGATACGCAGTATTTT

V gene: TRBV5-1
clone size: once
D gene: TRBD2
J gene: TRBJ2-3
CDR3 protein: CASGGGEITDTQYF
CDR3 DNA: TGCGCCAGCGGGGGAGGGGAGATCACAGATACGCAGTATTTT

V gene: TRBV5-5
clone size: few
D gene: .
J gene: TRBJ2-7
CDR3 protein: CASSLAGGPTSYEQYF
CDR3 DNA: TGTGCCAGCAGCTTGGCCGGGGGACCAACCTCCTACGAGCAGTACTTC

V gene: TRBV29-1
clone size: few
D gene: .
J gene: TRBJ2-3
CDR3 protein: CSVDSDTDTQYF
CDR3 DNA: TGCAGCGTAGACTCCGACACAGATACGCAGTATTTT

V gene: TRBV13
clone size: .
D gene: TRBD2
J gene: TRBJ2-2
CDR3 protein: CASSSRLAGGPGELFF
CDR3 DNA: TGTGCCAGCAGCTCCCGACTAGCGGGGGGGCCCGGGGAGCTGTTTTTT

V gene: TRBV5-1
clone size: .
D gene: .
J gene: TRBJ1-1
CDR3 protein: CASSLGPGKETEAFF
CDR3 DNA: TGCGCCAGCAGCTTGGGACCAGGGAAAGAAACTGAAGCTTTCTTT